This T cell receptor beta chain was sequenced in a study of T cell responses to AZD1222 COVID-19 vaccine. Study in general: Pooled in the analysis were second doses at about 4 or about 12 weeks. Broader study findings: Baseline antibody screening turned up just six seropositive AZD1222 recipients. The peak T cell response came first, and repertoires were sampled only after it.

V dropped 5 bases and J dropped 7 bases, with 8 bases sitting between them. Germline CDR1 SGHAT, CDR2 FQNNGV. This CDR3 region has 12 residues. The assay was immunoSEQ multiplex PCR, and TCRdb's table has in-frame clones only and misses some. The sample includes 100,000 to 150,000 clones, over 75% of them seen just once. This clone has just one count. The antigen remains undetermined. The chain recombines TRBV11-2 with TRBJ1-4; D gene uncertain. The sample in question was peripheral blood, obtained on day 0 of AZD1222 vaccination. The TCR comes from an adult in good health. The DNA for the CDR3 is TGTGCCAGCAGCATTCGGAGTGAAAAACTGTTTTTT. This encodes CASSIRSEKLFF.